Presented here are 5 T cell receptor beta chains from one specimen sequenced in a study of PD-L1 blockade in urothelial cancer. Some clones are missing from TCRdb's copy, which holds only in-frame ones; the method was immunoSEQ multiplex PCR. Of around 27,000 clones in the sample, around 80% were seen once. Sequenced here: PBMCs, sampled around atezolizumab (anti-PD-L1) treatment. The source of these receptors is a man between 45 and 60 years old with urothelial cancer.

There are a few counts of this clone. This chain uses TRBV6-5 with TRBJ1-1; D is perhaps TRBD1 (6 bases). CDR1 MNHEY and CDR2 SVGAGI come from the germline V gene. The CDR3 length is 13 residues. With 8 bases removed from V and 5 bases from J, the gap between germline ends came to 15 bases. Here the CDR3 reads CASHRASWTEAFF. As DNA, the CDR3 is TGTGCCAGCCACAGGGCGAGTTGGACTGAAGCTTTCTTT.

The V and J genes are TRBV18 and TRBJ2-7, with 9 positions matching TRBD2. Germline lookup yields CDR1 KGHSH and CDR2 LQKENI. V was pared by 6 bases and J by 6 bases, with 9 bases of the junction left unmatched. The CDR3 has 14 amino acids. Here the CDR3 DNA reads TGTGCCAGCTCTCCGGCTAGCGGGATAGGCGAGCAGTACTTC. Residues: CASSPASGIGEQYF.

This rearrangement joins TRBV9 to TRBJ2-3; D is perhaps TRBD1 (6 bases). Trimming cost V 0 bases and J 8 bases, with 7 bases left between them. Per germline, CDR1 SGDLS and CDR2 YYNGEE. The length of the CDR3 is 12 residues. DNA of the CDR3: TGTGCCAGCAGCGTAGAAGGGGGTACGCAGTATTTT. This encodes CASSVEGGTQYF.

The rearrangement uses TRBV7-9 and TRBJ1-1, with 9 bases lining up with TRBD1. The CDR3 has 14 residues. The V gene end was trimmed by 6 bases and the J gene end by 4 bases; junction bases not matched to a gene: 6. CDR1 SEHNR and CDR2 FQNEAQ come from the germline V gene (reference sequence). Written as DNA, the CDR3 is TGTGCCAGCAGATTCGGACAGGGGAGCACTGAAGCTTTCTTT. Its protein is CASRFGQGSTEAFF.

The V gene is TRBV4-1, the J gene TRBJ1-5; the match to TRBD1 covers 8 bases. The CDR3 sequence is 13 residues long. Trimming cost V 3 bases and J 9 bases; bases outside gene matches: 4. The germline CDR1 and CDR2 sequences are MGHRA and YSYEKL. Here the CDR3 DNA reads TGCGCCAGCAGCCAGGACAGGGCCCGGCCCCAGCATTTT. This gives the protein CASSQDRARPQHF.